This TCR beta chain was captured by sequencing in a study of cytomegalovirus exposure and HLA in healthy donors. Study-level background: Counted in an early data release were tens of millions of unique TCRs from HLA-typed donors.

PCR used 60 Vbeta primers and 13 Jbeta primers. In the original analysis: Later analysis identified some 80 million unique TCR beta chains, 9 million to 13 million shared. TCRdb keeps only in-frame clones here, not all; method: immunoSEQ multiplex PCR. The DNA gave D and trimming, while V, J and clone size come from that table. The sample shows approximately 170,000 clones, roughly 67% of them seen only once. The CDR3 runs to 11 residues. Unmatched junction bases numbered 2, after V lost 6 bases and J lost 14 bases. CDR1 and CDR2 from the germline V gene are MNHEY and SVGAGI. As concerns this clone: Its specificity is not known.

General study findings and limits: TCR beta chain V- and J-gene trimming was linked, in a later analysis, to a missense variant in DCLRE1C.

The chain couples TRBV6-5 to TRBJ1-6; TRBD1 matches at 9 bases. This sequence originates from a woman aged 18 to 35 in good health and CMV-seropositive. The sequencing input was PBMCs. In DNA, the CDR3 is TGTGCCAGCAGACAGGGGGCCACCCTCCACTTT. Translation: CASRQGATLHF.